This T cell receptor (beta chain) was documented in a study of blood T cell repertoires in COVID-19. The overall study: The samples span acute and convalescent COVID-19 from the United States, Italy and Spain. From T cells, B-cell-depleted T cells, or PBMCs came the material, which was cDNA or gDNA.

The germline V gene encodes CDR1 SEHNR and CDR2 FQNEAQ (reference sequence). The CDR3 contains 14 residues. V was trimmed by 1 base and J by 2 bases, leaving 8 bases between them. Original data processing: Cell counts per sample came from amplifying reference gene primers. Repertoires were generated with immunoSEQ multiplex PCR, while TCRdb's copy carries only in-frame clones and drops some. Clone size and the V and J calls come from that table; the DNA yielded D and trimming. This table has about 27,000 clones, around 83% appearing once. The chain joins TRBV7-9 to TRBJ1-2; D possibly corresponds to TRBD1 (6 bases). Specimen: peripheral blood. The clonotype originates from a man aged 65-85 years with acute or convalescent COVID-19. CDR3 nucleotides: TGTGCCAGCAGCTTAGTCGGACAGAACTATGGCTACACCTTC. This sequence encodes CASSLVGQNYGYTF.